The T cell receptor (beta chain) described here comes from a study of OX40 agonist ivuxolimab in advanced cancers. Some clones are missing from TCRdb's copy, which holds only in-frame ones; the method was immunoSEQ multiplex PCR. The table includes nearly 110,000 clones, about nine tenths detected once. This clone has only one observation. Specimen: CD4+ or CD8+ T cells sorted from blood, collected in a trial of the OX40 agonist ivuxolimab. The sequence was obtained from an adult with an advanced solid tumor such as melanoma, head and neck, liver or kidney cancer.

As DNA, the CDR3 is TGTGCCAGCAGCGTAGTCCGGGGGACAGGGGAAACCGGGGAGCTGTTTTTT. Translated, it gives CASSVVRGTGETGELFF. The chain has TRBV9 and TRBJ2-2; 10 bases align to TRBD1. The CDR3 has 17 amino acids. V was pared by 0 bases and J by 5 bases, with 7 bases of the junction left unmatched. Germline lookup yields CDR1 SGDLS and CDR2 YYNGEE.